The next 7 T cell receptor beta chains were all read from a single sample in a study of lymphopenia after photon versus proton radiotherapy. Only in-frame clones appear in the TCRdb table, and some are missing; sequencing was by immunoSEQ multiplex PCR. The repertoire has about 25,000 clones, approximately 88% of them found once; the top ten carry roughly 19%. The source material was peripheral blood, sampled from a patient treated with photon-based radiotherapy. These receptors all come from a man in his forties or fifties with gastric cancer.

The V and J genes are TRBV7-9 and TRBJ1-5, with D hard to call. V lost 4 bases and J 4 bases, leaving 17 bases between the germline ends. Germline V lookup: CDR1 SEHNR, CDR2 FQNEAQ (reference sequence). The CDR3 loop spans 16 amino acids. As DNA, the CDR3 is TGTGCCAGCAGCTCCCCGATTGCCGGAGGGAATCAGCCCCAGCATTTT. Translated: CASSSPIAGGNQPQHF.

The CDR3 bases are TGTGCCAGCAGCCTGACTAGCCGCACAGATACGCAGTATTTT. As protein: CASSLTSRTDTQYF. The rearrangement uses TRBV7-3 and TRBJ2-3; the match to TRBD2 covers 7 bases. The length of the CDR3 is 14 residues. Germline V gene lookup returns CDR1 SGHTA and CDR2 FQGTGA. V was pared by 5 bases and J by 1 base, with 3 bases of the junction left unmatched.

The CDR3 DNA reads as TGTGCCAGCAGCCCCAGGCCCTACAGGCCAACTAATGAAAAACTGTTTTTT. It is translated as CASSPRPYRPTNEKLFF. The rearrangement joins TRBV7-7 to TRBJ1-4; possible D gene TRBD1, 5 bases. The CDR3 covers 17 residues. CDR1 is SSHAT and CDR2 is FNYEAQ in the germline V gene (reference sequence). The ends were cut back, 5 bases at V and 0 bases at J, with 16 bases in the middle.

V gene TRBV19 combines with J gene TRBJ2-5; 7 positions match TRBD1. The germline CDR1 and CDR2 sequences are LNHDA and SQIVND (reference sequence). The CDR3 is made up of 15 amino acids. V lost 4 bases and J lost 0; bases outside the gene matches: 5. CDR3 DNA sequence: TGTGCCAGTAGTACCAATACAGGGGACCAAGAGACCCAGTACTTC. Translation: CASSTNTGDQETQYF.

The chain uses TRBV1 and TRBJ1-2; TRBD1, the D gene given by the table, was not confirmed from the DNA. TRBV1 represents a pseudogene. The CDR3 runs 16 residues. For the CDR3, the DNA is TGCACCAGCAGCCAGTTCCCCGGGACAGGCGTCTATGGCTACACCTTC. It specifies CTSSQFPGTGVYGYTF.

The V gene is TRBV7-2, the J gene TRBJ1-6, with a tentative D call TRBD1 (5 bases). The germline V gene encodes CDR1 SGHTA and CDR2 FQGNSA. V shed 5 bases and J shed 0 bases, with 14 bases lying between them. The CDR3 runs to 17 residues. CDR3 nucleotide sequence: TGTGCCAGCAGCAAACACAGACAGAGCTCCTATAATTCACCCCTCCACTTT. Its protein product is CASSKHRQSSYNSPLHF.

This chain uses TRBV6-5 with TRBJ1-4; D is undetermined. Trimming took 2 bases from V and 8 from J, leaving 6 bases between them. The V gene's germline CDR1 is MNHEY and CDR2 SVGAGI. The CDR3 extends over 12 amino acids. As DNA, the CDR3 is TGTGCCAGCAGTTACAGTGGGGAAAAACTGTTTTTT. Its protein is CASSYSGEKLFF.